The rows below give T cell receptor beta chains drawn from one sample of a study of cytomegalovirus exposure and HLA in healthy donors. Libraries were prepared by immunoSEQ multiplex PCR; TCRdb keeps only in-frame clonotypes and omits some of them. The sample lists 95,000 to 100,000 clones, 76% occurring once. The specimen sequenced was PBMCs. These receptors came from a man aged 35 to 55 in good health and CMV-seronegative. Both conserved end residues are part of each CDR3. The order of the fields is D gene, J gene, V gene, clone size, CDR3 DNA, CDR3 protein. D genes are given only for firm matches. Only part of the rows carry a size: once, few, many, or a class if the clone is expanded.

>.|TRBJ1-5|TRBV7-2|.
TGTGCCAGCAGCTCCAACCAAAGGGGGAATAGCAATCAGCCCCAGCATTTT
CASSSNQRGNSNQPQHF
>.|TRBJ1-5|TRBV7-6|.
TGTGCCAGCAGCTTATCTTTAGATAGCAATCAGCCCCAGCATTTT
CASSLSLDSNQPQHF
>.|TRBJ2-1|TRBV5-1|.
TGCGCCAGCAGCTTGGAAGACAGGAGCCACAATGAGCAGTTCTTC
CASSLEDRSHNEQFF
>TRBD1|TRBJ1-4|TRBV5-5|.
TGTGCCAGCAGCTCCCGACAGGGAGATAATGAAAAACTGTTTTTT
CASSSRQGDNEKLFF
>TRBD1|TRBJ1-2|TRBV4-2|.
TGTGCCAGCAGCCAAGGCCCCCAGGGGGCACTCGGCTACACCTTC
CASSQGPQGALGYTF
>.|TRBJ1-1|TRBV27|.
TGTGCCAGCAGTTTTTACAGGGAACACACTGAAGCTTTCTTT
CASSFYREHTEAFF
>.|TRBJ1-1|TRBV5-1|.
TGCGCCAGCAGCTTGGCTCAGGGCCACTTGAACACTGAAGCTTTCTTT
CASSLAQGHLNTEAFF
>TRBD2|TRBJ2-2|TRBV5-8|few
TGTGCCAGCAGCTTGGGGACTAGCGCCGACACCGGGGAGCTGTTTTTT
CASSLGTSADTGELFF
>TRBD1|TRBJ1-1|TRBV27|.
TGTGCCAGCAGTCCCTATCAGCCACCGGGACAGGGAGGGACTGAAGCTTTCTTT
CASSPYQPPGQGGTEAFF
>TRBD1|TRBJ2-1|TRBV6-1|.
TGTGCCAGCAGCGAACCCGGGACAGGGGAAGTGGAGTTCTTC
CASSEPGTGEVEFF
>.|TRBJ1-4|TRBV5-6|once
TGTGCCAGCAGCCGGGAGCGGCGGGAAAAACTGTTTTTT
CASSRERREKLFF
>TRBD2|TRBJ2-3|TRBV2|.
TGTGCCAGCAGTGACCTAGCGGGGGGCACAGATACGCAGTATTTT
CASSDLAGGTDTQYF
>.|TRBJ1-1|TRBV7-2|.
TGTGCCAGCGGGGAGGCCTTGAACACTGAAGCTTTCTTT
CASGEALNTEAFF
>.|TRBJ1-2|TRBV2|.
TGTGCCAGCAGTGGCGCCACTACAGGCCTTTGGGGCTACACCTTC
CASSGATTGLWGYTF
>.|TRBJ2-3|TRBV7-3|.
TGTGCCAGCAGCTTAACTAGGTCGACACCGGGGACAGATACGCAGTATTTT
CASSLTRSTPGTDTQYF
>.|TRBJ1-1|TRBV30|.
TGTGCCTGGAGTGTACGCCAGGAAGCTTTCTTT
CAWSVRQEAFF
>.|TRBJ1-1|TRBV6-5|.
TGTGCCAGCAGTCGCAGAGGAACTGAAGCTTTCTTT
CASSRRGTEAFF
>.|TRBJ1-5|TRBV6-1|.
TGTGCCAGCAGTGGTCCAGGACAGTTGGGCCAGCCCCAGCATTTT
CASSGPGQLGQPQHF
>TRBD2|TRBJ2-1|TRBV28|.
TGTGCCAGCAGTTTCCCGCGACCGGGACTAGCCCAATCTGAGCAGTTCTTC
CASSFPRPGLAQSEQFF
>TRBD2|TRBJ2-7|TRBV7-9|few
TGTGCCAGCAGCTTAGTCCCGACTAGCGGGGGTTTTAGCTCCTACGAGCAGTACTTC
CASSLVPTSGGFSSYEQYF
>.|TRBJ1-1|TRBV7-9|few
TGTTCCAGCAGCCAAGACAGGAAAGCTTTCTTT
CSSSQDRKAFF
>TRBD2|TRBJ2-7|TRBV11-2|.
TGTGCCAGCAGCTTACCTGGACTAGGCGAGCAGTACTTC
CASSLPGLGEQYF
>TRBD2|TRBJ2-1|TRBV5-5|.
TGTGCCAGCAGCCCCTTAGCGGGGGGGGCCTACAATGAGCAGTTCTTC
CASSPLAGGAYNEQFF
>TRBD1|TRBJ1-3|TRBV28|.
TGTGCCAGCAGTCCCTTCCTTTCGACAGGGGGCCTAAGAAACACCATATATTTT
CASSPFLSTGGLRNTIYF
>.|TRBJ2-7|TRBV9|.
TGTGCCAGCACTCCGTTAAATACCTACGAGCAGTACTTC
CASTPLNTYEQYF
>.|TRBJ1-1|TRBV18|.
TGTGCCAGCTCTGGCAAGTCCGACACTGAAGCTTTCTTT
CASSGKSDTEAFF
>TRBD1|TRBJ1-1|TRBV11-3|.
TGTGCCAGCAGCAAAAGACAGGGAGGCACTGAAGCTTTCTTT
CASSKRQGGTEAFF
>TRBD2|TRBJ2-1|TRBV5-1|.
TGCGCCAGCAGTATTGGCCTAGCGGGGGGGGATGAGCAGTTCTTC
CASSIGLAGGDEQFF
>.|TRBJ1-2|TRBV4-1|.
TGCGCCAGCAGCCAAGGAAATTTTGCGGCGTATGGCTACACCTTC
CASSQGNFAAYGYTF
>TRBD1|TRBJ2-7|TRBV4-1|.
TGCGCCAGCAGCCCATGGACAGGGCCCTCCTACGAGCAGTACTTC
CASSPWTGPSYEQYF
>TRBD1|TRBJ2-5|TRBV18|.
TGTGCCAGCTCACCATGGGCAGGGGGCCAAGAGACCCAGTACTTC
CASSPWAGGQETQYF
>TRBD1|TRBJ1-4|TRBV5-6|.
TGTGCCAGCAGCCCGGGGACAGGGGGCGCCCCTAATGAAAAACTGTTTTTT
CASSPGTGGAPNEKLFF
>TRBD1|TRBJ1-2|TRBV9|.
TGTGCCAGCAGCGTGGACAGGACGATGGGTGGCTACACCTTC
CASSVDRTMGGYTF
>.|TRBJ1-3|TRBV4-3|.
TGCGCCAGCAGCCAAGCCTACGGACAGCACTTCTCTGGAAACACCATATATTTT
CASSQAYGQHFSGNTIYF
>.|TRBJ1-6|TRBV18|.
TGTGCCAGCTCACACGGAGGACGCACGAATTCACCCCTCCACTTT
CASSHGGRTNSPLHF
>.|TRBJ1-1|TRBV29-1|.
TGCAGCGTTGAATTTCGGCAGGTGAACACTGAAGCTTTCTTT
CSVEFRQVNTEAFF
>.|TRBJ1-3|TRBV18|.
TGTGCCAGCTCACCATTTACCGCCAAGAGCTCTGGAAACACCATATATTTT
CASSPFTAKSSGNTIYF
>TRBD2|TRBJ2-5|TRBV2|few
TGTGCCAGCAGAACCGGGACTACCATCTTGGTTTCCCAGTACTTC
CASRTGTTILVSQYF
>TRBD1|TRBJ1-4|TRBV4-1|.
TGCGCCAGCAGCCTCGGGACAGATCCAACTAATGAAAAACTGTTTTTT
CASSLGTDPTNEKLFF
>.|TRBJ2-1|TRBV2|.
TGTGCCAGCACCTCTAATTATGAGCAGTTCTTC
CASTSNYEQFF
>TRBD2|TRBJ2-2|TRBV11-2|.
TGTGCCAGCAGCTTGCGAGCGGGGATTACATCCGGGGAGCTGTTTTTT
CASSLRAGITSGELFF
>.|TRBJ2-6|TRBV21-1|.
TGTGCCAGCAGCGCCAGGGTGACCAACGTCCTGACTTTC
CASSARVTNVLTF
>.|TRBJ2-7|TRBV2|.
TGTGCCAGCAGTTTGCCAGGCGCCTACGAGCAGTACTTC
CASSLPGAYEQYF
>.|TRBJ2-1|TRBV7-9|.
TGTTCCAGCAACTATCGGGATGAGCAGTTCTTC
CSSNYRDEQFF
>.|TRBJ1-6|TRBV4-1|.
TGCGCCAGCAGCCAGGGGGGTCGGCGGAGCTCCTATAATTCACCCCTCCACTTT
CASSQGGRRSSYNSPLHF
>.|TRBJ1-2|TRBV28|.
TGTGCCAGCGGGGGAGGGGCAGGTGTCGGCTACACCTTC
CASGGGAGVGYTF
>TRBD1|TRBJ2-7|TRBV5-6|.
TGTGCCAGCAGCTACGGGACAGGGGCCTACGAGCAGTACTTC
CASSYGTGAYEQYF
>.|TRBJ1-4|TRBV18|.
TGTGCCAGCAAGAGGGAAGACGAAAAACTGTTTTTT
CASKREDEKLFF
>.|TRBJ1-5|TRBV19|few
TGTGCCAGTAGACCCACCTGGCAGAAACATTATAGCAATCAGCCCCAGCATTTT
CASRPTWQKHYSNQPQHF
>.|TRBJ2-5|TRBV5-1|.
TGCGCCAGCAGCTTGGCGTTTGGGCGGGGCCAAGAGACCCAGTACTTC
CASSLAFGRGQETQYF
>.|TRBJ1-1|TRBV5-1|.
TGCGCCAGCAGCTTGTCATTAGGCAGGGCGAACACTGAAGCTTTCTTT
CASSLSLGRANTEAFF
>.|TRBJ2-7|TRBV18|few
TGTGCCAGCTCACCACCGTCCAGGGAGGTCCACGAGCAGTACTTC
CASSPPSREVHEQYF
>.|TRBJ1-5|TRBV7-2|.
TGTGCCAGCAGCTTAGTGGGGGGTACAAGTGGTCAGCCCCAGCATTTT
CASSLVGGTSGQPQHF
>TRBD1|TRBJ1-2|TRBV18|.
TGTGCCAGCTCACTATCGACAGGGGAAGCTAACTATGGCTACACCTTC
CASSLSTGEANYGYTF
>.|TRBJ1-6|TRBV6-6|.
TGTGCCAGCAGTTACTCGGAGGGGAACAGGAATTCACCCCTCCACTTT
CASSYSEGNRNSPLHF